These 25 T cell receptor beta chains were all obtained from the same sample, sequenced in a study of cytomegalovirus exposure and HLA in healthy donors. Measured with immunoSEQ multiplex PCR; TCRdb has only the in-frame clones, and not every one. Of 150,000 to 200,000 clones listed, roughly nine tenths were seen once; the top ten hold 4.2%. The specimen was PBMCs. The receptors were sampled from a man aged 18 to 30 in good health and CMV-seropositive.

This chain links TRBV10-3 with TRBJ2-1, with 12 bases fitting TRBD2. This CDR3 comprises 16 residues. The germline CDR1 and CDR2 sequences are ENHRY and SYGVKD. The V gene end was trimmed by 2 bases and the J gene end by 7 bases; junction bases not matched to a gene: 6. Written as DNA, the CDR3 is TGTGCCATCAGTGAGATGACTAGCGGGAGACAAAATGAGCAGTTCTTC. Its protein product is CAISEMTSGRQNEQFF.

V is TRBV27 and J is TRBJ2-1; D call uncertain. Germline V lookup: CDR1 MNHEY, CDR2 SMNVEV (reference sequence). Between the trimmed V and J ends, which lost 5 bases and 3 bases, there was a span of 11 bases. The CDR3 extends over 14 amino acids. Here the CDR3 DNA reads TGTGCCAGCAGTATTGGCCCGGGCTACAATGAGCAGTTCTTC. Protein: CASSIGPGYNEQFF.

The chain carries TRBV9 and TRBJ2-7, with 7 bases lining up with TRBD2. Unmatched junction bases numbered 3, after V lost 0 bases and J lost 0 bases. The CDR3 totals 15 residues. Germline CDR1 and CDR2: SGDLS and YYNGEE. Here the CDR3 DNA reads TGTGCCAGCAGCGTAGAAGCGGGATTCTCCTACGAGCAGTACTTC. This codes for CASSVEAGFSYEQYF.

This rearrangement joins TRBV28 to TRBJ2-3; 12 bases are shared with TRBD2. The ends lost 2 bases at V and 5 bases at J; junction bases unmatched: 5. Germline V lookup: CDR1 MDHEN, CDR2 SYDVKM. The CDR3 runs 16 residues. The CDR3 reads CASSLGLAGSGDTQYF. The CDR3, as DNA: TGTGCCAGCAGTTTAGGACTAGCGGGGTCAGGAGATACGCAGTATTTT.

The chain links TRBV27 to TRBJ2-1; weak D call: TRBD1 (5 bases). With 4 bases removed from V and 3 bases from J, the gap between germline ends came to 13 bases. The CDR3 consists of 15 residues. The germline V gene encodes CDR1 MNHEY and CDR2 SMNVEV (reference sequence). Written as DNA, the CDR3 is TGTGCCAGCAGTTCCCCCTCAAGGGGCTACAATGAGCAGTTCTTC. Protein product: CASSSPSRGYNEQFF.

The chain employs TRBV18 and TRBJ2-7; weak D call: TRBD2 (6 bases). The CDR3 is 13 amino acids. Trimming removed 3 bases from V and 2 bases from J, with 8 bases in between. Germline lookup yields CDR1 KGHSH and CDR2 LQKENI. DNA for the CDR3: TGTGCCAGCTCACCCGGACTAACCTACGAGCAGTACTTC. Protein sequence: CASSPGLTYEQYF.

The genes are TRBV4-1 and TRBJ2-1; 9 nucleotides agree with TRBD2. The CDR3 totals 17 residues. Germline V lookup: CDR1 MGHRA, CDR2 YSYEKL. Trimming took 0 bases from V and 6 from J; bases not matched to a gene: 9. The CDR3 DNA reads as TGCGCCAGCAGCCAAGACCCGGGCGGGAGGGCAATCAATGAGCAGTTCTTC. Protein sequence: CASSQDPGGRAINEQFF.

The chain links TRBV7-8 to TRBJ2-7; D may be TRBD1 (5 bases). This CDR3 comprises 12 residues. Trimming removed 3 bases from V and 10 bases from J, with 13 bases in between. From germline, CDR1 is SGHVS and CDR2 FQNEAQ. CDR3 in DNA: TGTGCCAGCAGCTTTTCGACAGTCCCTCAGTACTTC. Translation: CASSFSTVPQYF.

V usage is TRBV7-8 and J usage is TRBJ1-2; D is uncertain. With 4 bases removed from V and 7 bases from J, the gap between germline ends came to 16 bases. Germline values: CDR1 SGHVS, CDR2 FQNEAQ. CDR3 length: 14 residues. CDR3 DNA: TGTGCCAGCAGCTCGACCTCGGGGTCTGGTGGCTACACCTTC. Protein sequence: CASSSTSGSGGYTF. The full variable domain, completed using reference TRBV7-8 and TRBJ1-2, is GAGVSQSPRYKVAKRGQDVALRCDPISGHVSLFWYQQALGQGPEFLTYFQNEAQLDKSGLPSDRFFAERPEGSVSTLKIQRTQQEDSAVYLCASSSTSGSGGYTFGSGTRLTVV.

The chain has TRBV6-5 and TRBJ2-3; 8 bases line up with TRBD1. Germline V CDR1 and CDR2: MNHEY, SVGAGI. With V trimmed by 2 bases and J by 3 bases, 7 bases remained unmatched. CDR3 length: 16 residues. Here the CDR3 DNA reads TGTGCCAGCAGTTACCGTTGGACAGGGACTACAGATACGCAGTATTTT. Its translation: CASSYRWTGTTDTQYF.

The V gene is TRBV11-3, the J gene TRBJ1-2; TRBD1 aligns across 7 bases. This CDR3 has 14 amino acids. Germline V gives CDR1 SGHNT, CDR2 YENEEA. The V segment lost 5 bases and the J segment 11 bases; nucleotides outside the gene matches: 14. CDR3 protein: CASSPGGTAWEYTF. CDR3 DNA: TGTGCCAGCAGCCCAGGGGGGACAGCGTGGGAGTACACCTTC.

The chain couples TRBV5-1 to TRBJ1-4; 9 bases fit TRBD1. The CDR3 extends over 14 amino acids. Germline trimming cut 4 bases from V and 7 bases from J; bases unmatched to any gene: 5. Per the germline V gene, CDR1 is SGHRS and CDR2 is YFSETQ. This CDR3 reads CASSRDREGEKLFF. CDR3 sequence (DNA): TGCGCCAGCAGCCGGGACAGGGAGGGTGAAAAACTGTTTTTT.

The J gene is TRBJ2-1, the V gene TRBV18; no clear D. This CDR3 spans 12 amino acids. In germline, CDR1 is KGHSH, CDR2 LQKENI. V dropped 4 bases and J dropped 8 bases, with 9 bases sitting between them. The DNA for the CDR3 is TGTGCCAGCTCACGACAACGCGATGAGCAGTTCTTC. Its translation: CASSRQRDEQFF.

In DNA form, the CDR3 reads TGTGCCAGCCAAGGGGGCATAGAGACCCAGTACTTC. Protein: CASQGGIETQYF. This sequence joins TRBV6-5 and TRBJ2-5, with 7 nucleotides matching TRBD1. With 8 bases clipped from V and 4 bases from J, the junction kept 4 bases outside the gene matches. The CDR3 loop spans 12 amino acids. Germline V gene lookup returns CDR1 MNHEY and CDR2 SVGAGI.

This rearrangement joins TRBV9 to TRBJ2-7; D is perhaps TRBD2 (6 bases). Germline CDR1 and CDR2: SGDLS and YYNGEE. The CDR3 spans 14 residues. V was clipped by 3 bases and J by 2 bases, with 12 bases between them. The CDR3 spells CASSGGTPTYEQYF. The CDR3 DNA follows: TGTGCCAGCAGCGGCGGGACTCCTACCTACGAGCAGTACTTC.

This clone has only one observation. The chain recombines TRBV7-3 with TRBJ2-5, with 9 positions matching TRBD1. The V and J ends lost 5 bases and 0 bases, in that order; junction bases with no gene match: 16. The CDR3 covers 19 residues. Germline loops: CDR1 SGHTA, CDR2 FQGTGA. The CDR3 DNA follows: TGTGCCAGCAGCCAAGGTGCCCCCGGGACAGGGTCTAACCAAGAGACCCAGTACTTC. The encoded protein is CASSQGAPGTGSNQETQYF. Combining the CDR3 with reference TRBV7-3 and TRBJ2-5 gives the whole variable domain GAGVSQTPSNKVTEKGKYVELRCDPISGHTALYWYRQSLGQGPEFLIYFQGTGAADDSGLPNDRFFAVRPEGSVSTLKIQRTERGDSAVYLCASSQGAPGTGSNQETQYFGPGTRLLVL.

This chain connects TRBV14 to TRBJ2-1; TRBD2 matches 13 bases. CDR1 and CDR2 from the germline V gene are SGHDN and FVKESK. After removal of 6 bases from V and 6 bases from J, the junction contained 8 bases not matched to a gene. The CDR3 is 16 residues long. CDR3 sequence reads: CASSRQTSGRLNEQFF. For the CDR3, the DNA is TGTGCCAGCAGTCGACAGACTAGCGGGAGGCTCAATGAGCAGTTCTTC.

This clone occurred once. This chain joins TRBV6-5 and TRBJ2-2; TRBD2 aligns across 12 bases. Germline V gives CDR1 MNHEY, CDR2 SVGAGI. This CDR3 spans 16 amino acids. V gave up 0 bases and J gave up 4 bases; unmatched junction bases: 0. For the CDR3, the DNA is TGTGCCAGCAGTTACTCGACTAGCGGGAGCACCGGGGAGCTGTTTTTT. This encodes CASSYSTSGSTGELFF.

Concerning this clone: One end of the junction is discordant with germline, which a read error may explain. The V gene is TRBV11-2, the J gene TRBJ2-4; 9 bases align to TRBD2. The CDR3 sequence is 16 residues long. Germline V gene data show CDR1 as SGHAT and CDR2 as FQNNGV. This CDR3 reads CASSLLGLAGTSQRHF. CDR3 nucleotide sequence: TGTGCCAGCAGCTTACTAGGGCTAGCGGGAACCAGTCAAAGGCACTTC.

The chain uses TRBV11-3 and TRBJ2-3, with a tentative D call TRBD1 (6 bases). This CDR3 has 15 amino acids. In germline, CDR1 is SGHNT, CDR2 YENEEA. V lost 4 bases and J lost 3, with 14 bases in between. CDR3 region: CASSSGGQETDTQYF. For the CDR3, the DNA is TGTGCCAGCAGCTCTGGGGGCCAGGAGACAGATACGCAGTATTTT.

The rearrangement joins TRBV25-1 to TRBJ2-2; TRBD2 aligns across 13 bases. V trimming: 7 bases; J trimming: 5 bases; junction bases outside the gene matches: 7. The CDR3 is made up of 16 amino acids. CDR1 is MGHDK and CDR2 is SYGVNS in the germline V gene. CDR3 bases: TGTGCCAGCACCACTGGGACTAGCGGGAAAACCGGGGAGCTGTTTTTT. Translating it yields CASTTGTSGKTGELFF.

The chain recombines TRBV11-2 with TRBJ2-5; 7 positions match TRBD2. There are 14 residues in the CDR3. J was trimmed by 4 bases and V by 2 bases; bases with no gene match: 4. The germline gives CDR1 SGHAT, CDR2 FQNNGV. The CDR3 region has the DNA TGTGCCAGCAGCTTACAACGGGGGGTAGAGACCCAGTACTTC. Translation: CASSLQRGVETQYF. The variable domain in full, completed from reference TRBV11-2 and TRBJ2-5, reads EAGVAQSPRYKIIEKRQSVAFWCNPISGHATLYWYQQILGQGPKLLIQFQNNGVVDDSQLPKDRFSAERLKGVDSTLKIQPAKLEDSAVYLCASSLQRGVETQYFGPGTRLLVL.

The V and J genes are TRBV6-6 and TRBJ1-5; D not certain. Trimming removed 2 bases at V and 8 bases at J, with 10 bases between. Germline CDR1 is MNHNY and CDR2 is SVGAGI (reference sequence). CDR3 length: 13 amino acids. The CDR3 bases are TGTGCCAGCAGTTACGGGAGCCTGGAGCCCCAGCATTTT. Protein sequence: CASSYGSLEPQHF.

Comments on this clone: The sample holds other DNA sequences that translate to the same CDR3. The V call is TRBV7-3, the J call TRBJ2-1, with 10 nucleotides matching TRBD2. Germline CDR1 is SGHTA and CDR2 is FQGTGA. V dropped 3 bases and J dropped 7; count of bases not matched to a gene: 9. This CDR3 comprises 16 residues. Here the CDR3 reads CASSLVASGSGNEQFF. CDR3 bases: TGTGCCAGCAGCTTGGTGGCTAGCGGGAGTGGAAATGAGCAGTTCTTC.

This chain uses TRBV28 with TRBJ1-4; 8 nucleotides align to TRBD1. Per germline, CDR1 MDHEN and CDR2 SYDVKM. J lost 8 bases, V lost 5 bases, and 10 bases had no gene match. This CDR3 has 15 amino acids. CDR3 residues: CASSRPTGGGEKLFF. The CDR3, as DNA: TGTGCCAGCAGTCGCCCCACAGGGGGAGGCGAAAAACTGTTTTTT. The full variable domain, completed using reference TRBV28 and TRBJ1-4, is DVKVTQSSRYLVKRTGEKVFLECVQDMDHENMFWYRQDPGLGLRLIYFSYDVKMKEKGDIPEGYSVSREKKERFSLILESASTNQTSMYLCASSRPTGGGEKLFFGSGTQLSVL.